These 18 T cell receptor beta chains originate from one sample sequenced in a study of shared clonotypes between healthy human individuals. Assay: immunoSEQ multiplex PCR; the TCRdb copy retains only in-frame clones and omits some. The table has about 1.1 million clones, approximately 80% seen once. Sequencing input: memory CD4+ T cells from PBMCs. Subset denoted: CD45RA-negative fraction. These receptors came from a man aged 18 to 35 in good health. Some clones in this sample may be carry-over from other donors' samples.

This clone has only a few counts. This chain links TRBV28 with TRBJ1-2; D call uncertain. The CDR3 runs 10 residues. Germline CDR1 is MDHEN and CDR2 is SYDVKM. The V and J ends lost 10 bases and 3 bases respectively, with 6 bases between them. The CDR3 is CAKRHYGYTF. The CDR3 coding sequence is TGTGCCAAGCGCCACTATGGCTACACCTTC.

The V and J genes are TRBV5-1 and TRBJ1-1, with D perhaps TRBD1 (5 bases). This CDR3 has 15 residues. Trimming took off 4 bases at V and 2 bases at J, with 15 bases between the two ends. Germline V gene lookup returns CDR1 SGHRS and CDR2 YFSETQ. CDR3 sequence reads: CASSPVLGTNTEAFF. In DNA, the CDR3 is TGCGCCAGCAGCCCAGTTTTAGGGACCAACACTGAAGCTTTCTTT.

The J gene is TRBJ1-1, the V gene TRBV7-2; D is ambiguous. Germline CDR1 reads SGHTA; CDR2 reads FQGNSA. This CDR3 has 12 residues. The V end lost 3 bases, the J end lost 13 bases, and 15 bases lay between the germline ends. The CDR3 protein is CASSFSGFEVFF. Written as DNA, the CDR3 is TGTGCCAGCAGCTTCTCGGGTTTTGAGGTTTTCTTT.

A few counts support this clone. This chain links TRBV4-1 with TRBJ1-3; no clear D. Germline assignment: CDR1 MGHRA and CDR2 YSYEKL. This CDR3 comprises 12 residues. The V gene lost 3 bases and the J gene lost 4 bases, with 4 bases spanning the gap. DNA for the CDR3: TGCGCCAGCAGCCACAGGGGAAACACCATATATTTT. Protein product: CASSHRGNTIYF.

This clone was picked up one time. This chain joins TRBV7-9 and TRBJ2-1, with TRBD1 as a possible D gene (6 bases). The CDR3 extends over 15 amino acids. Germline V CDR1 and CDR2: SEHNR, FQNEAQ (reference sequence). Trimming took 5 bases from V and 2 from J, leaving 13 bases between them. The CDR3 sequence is CASSLTGSPYNEQFF. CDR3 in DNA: TGTGCCAGCAGCCTCACAGGGTCACCCTACAATGAGCAGTTCTTC.

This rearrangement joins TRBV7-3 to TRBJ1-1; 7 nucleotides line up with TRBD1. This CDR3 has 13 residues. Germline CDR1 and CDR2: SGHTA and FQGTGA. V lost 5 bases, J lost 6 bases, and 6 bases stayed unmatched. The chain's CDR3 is CASSANRGAEAFF. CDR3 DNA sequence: TGTGCCAGCAGCGCTAACAGGGGCGCTGAAGCTTTCTTT.

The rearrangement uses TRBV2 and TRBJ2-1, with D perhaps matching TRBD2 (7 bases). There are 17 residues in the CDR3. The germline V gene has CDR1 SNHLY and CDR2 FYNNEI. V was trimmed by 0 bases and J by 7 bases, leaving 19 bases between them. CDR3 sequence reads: CASSEALIRGAGNEQFF. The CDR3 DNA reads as TGTGCCAGCAGTGAAGCGCTGATACGGGGGGCGGGAAATGAGCAGTTCTTC. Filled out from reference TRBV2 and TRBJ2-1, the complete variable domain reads EPEVTQTPSHQVTQMGQEVILRCVPISNHLYFYWYRQILGQKVEFLVSFYNNEISEKSEIFDDQFSVERPDGSNFTLKIRSTKLEDSAMYFCASSEALIRGAGNEQFFGPGTRLTVL.

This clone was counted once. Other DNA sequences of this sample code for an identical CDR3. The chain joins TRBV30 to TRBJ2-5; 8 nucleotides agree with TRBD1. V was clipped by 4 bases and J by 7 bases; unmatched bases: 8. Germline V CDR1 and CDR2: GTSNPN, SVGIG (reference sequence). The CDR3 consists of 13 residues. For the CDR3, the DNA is TGTGCCTGGACCAGGACAGGGAAAGGGACCCAGTACTTC. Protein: CAWTRTGKGTQYF. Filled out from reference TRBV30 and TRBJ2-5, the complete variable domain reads SQTIHQWPATLVQPVGSPLSLECTVEGTSNPNLYWYRQAAGRGLQLLFYSVGIGQISSEVPQNLSASRPQDRQFILSSKKLLLSDSGFYLCAWTRTGKGTQYFGPGTRLLVL.

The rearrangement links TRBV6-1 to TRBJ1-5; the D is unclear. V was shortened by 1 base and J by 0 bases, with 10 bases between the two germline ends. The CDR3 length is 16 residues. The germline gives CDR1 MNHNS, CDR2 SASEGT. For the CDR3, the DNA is TGTGCCAGCAGTGAAGGCTTATACGATAGCAATCAGCCCCAGCATTTT. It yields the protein CASSEGLYDSNQPQHF.

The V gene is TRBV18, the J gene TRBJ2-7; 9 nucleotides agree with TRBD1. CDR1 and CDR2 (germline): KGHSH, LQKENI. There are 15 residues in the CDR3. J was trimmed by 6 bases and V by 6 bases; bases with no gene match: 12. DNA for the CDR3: TGTGCCAGCTCCCCAGCCCGGACAGGGGCAGGCGAGCAGTACTTC. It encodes CASSPARTGAGEQYF.

The DNA for the CDR3 is TGTGCCATCAGTGAGTCTTTCCAGGAAGGAACTGAAGCTTTCTTT. Translated: CAISESFQEGTEAFF. This rearrangement joins TRBV10-3 to TRBJ1-1; no definite D call. Trimming pared 0 bases from V and 5 bases from J, leaving 13 bases between. The germline V gene encodes CDR1 ENHRY and CDR2 SYGVKD. CDR3 length equals 15 residues.

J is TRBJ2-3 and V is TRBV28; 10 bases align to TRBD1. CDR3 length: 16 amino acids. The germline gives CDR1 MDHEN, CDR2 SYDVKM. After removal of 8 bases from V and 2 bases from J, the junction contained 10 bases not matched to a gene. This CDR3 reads CASQGHGTGDTDTQYF. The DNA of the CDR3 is TGTGCCAGCCAGGGTCACGGGACAGGGGACACAGATACGCAGTATTTT.

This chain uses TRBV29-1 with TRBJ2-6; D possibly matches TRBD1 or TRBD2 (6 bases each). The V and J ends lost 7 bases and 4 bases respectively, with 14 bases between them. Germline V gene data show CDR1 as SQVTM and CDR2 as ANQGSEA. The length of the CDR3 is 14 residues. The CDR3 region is CSALPGAGANVLTF. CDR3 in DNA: TGCAGCGCTCTCCCGGGGGCCGGGGCCAACGTCCTGACTTTC. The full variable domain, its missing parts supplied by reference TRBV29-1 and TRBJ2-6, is SAVISQKPSRDICQRGTSLTIQCQVDSQVTMMFWYRQQPGQSLTLIATANQGSEATYESGFVIDKFPISRPNLTFSTLTVSNMSPEDSSIYLCSALPGAGANVLTFGAGSRLTVL.

The CDR3 bases are TGTGCCAGCAGCTTAGTCAGAGGATGGGAAGAGACCCAGTACTTC. It translates to CASSLVRGWEETQYF. The chain recombines TRBV13 with TRBJ2-5; no reliable D call. The CDR3 is 15 residues long. V lost 1 base and J 3 bases, leaving 12 bases between the germline ends. Germline V gene lookup returns CDR1 PRHDT and CDR2 FYEKMQ (reference sequence). Together with reference TRBV13 and TRBJ2-5, the CDR3 gives the full variable domain: AAGVIQSPRHLIKEKRETATLKCYPIPRHDTVYWYQQGPGQDPQFLISFYEKMQSDKGSIPDRFSAQQFSDYHSELNMSSLELGDSALYFCASSLVRGWEETQYFGPGTRLLVL.

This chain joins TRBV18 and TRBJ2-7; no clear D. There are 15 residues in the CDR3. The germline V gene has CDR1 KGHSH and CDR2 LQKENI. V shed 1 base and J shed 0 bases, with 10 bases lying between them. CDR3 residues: CASSPQMTVSYEQYF. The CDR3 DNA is TGTGCCAGCTCACCACAGATGACGGTCTCCTACGAGCAGTACTTC.

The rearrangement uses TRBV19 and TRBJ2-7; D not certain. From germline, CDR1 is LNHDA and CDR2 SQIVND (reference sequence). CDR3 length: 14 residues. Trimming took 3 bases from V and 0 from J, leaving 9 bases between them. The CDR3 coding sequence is TGTGCCAGTAGTATCGAAAAGGGCTCCTACGAGCAGTACTTC. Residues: CASSIEKGSYEQYF.

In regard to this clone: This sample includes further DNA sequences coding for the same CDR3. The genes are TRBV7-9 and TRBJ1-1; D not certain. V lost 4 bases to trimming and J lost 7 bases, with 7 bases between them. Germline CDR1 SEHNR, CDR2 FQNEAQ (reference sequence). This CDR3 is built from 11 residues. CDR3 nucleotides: TGTGCCAGCAGCTCCGCGAATGAAGCTTTCTTT. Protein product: CASSSANEAFF.

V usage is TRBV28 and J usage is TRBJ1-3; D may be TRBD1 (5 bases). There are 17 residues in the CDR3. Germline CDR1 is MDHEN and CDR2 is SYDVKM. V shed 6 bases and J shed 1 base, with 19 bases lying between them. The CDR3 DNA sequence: TGTGCCAGCAGCCCCCGAGGTCAGGGAAGATCTGGAAACACCATATATTTT. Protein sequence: CASSPRGQGRSGNTIYF.